Shown below are 21 T cell receptor beta chains from a single sample sequenced in a study of blood T cell repertoires in COVID-19. Libraries were prepared by immunoSEQ multiplex PCR; TCRdb keeps only in-frame clonotypes and omits some of them. The sample lists some 240,000 clones, approximately 80% occurring once. The sequenced sample consisted of peripheral blood. The origin of the receptors is a woman aged 35 to 49 who had recovered from COVID-19.

The rearrangement links TRBV11-3 to TRBJ1-1, with TRBD1 identical over 9 bases. Germline CDR1 is SGHNT and CDR2 is YENEEA. J gave up 6 bases and V 5 bases, and 7 bases lay outside the gene matches. The CDR3 is 14 residues long. The CDR3: CASSAQGARAEAFF. The CDR3 DNA follows: TGTGCCAGCAGCGCACAGGGGGCGAGGGCTGAAGCTTTCTTT.

The chain recombines TRBV5-1 with TRBJ1-2; 10 nucleotides match TRBD1. V shed 4 bases and J 3 bases; nucleotides not matched to a gene: 3. Germline assignment: CDR1 SGHRS and CDR2 YFSETQ. The CDR3 has 14 residues. The CDR3 region has the DNA TGCGCCAGCAGCAGGACAGGGGGAGACTATGGCTACACCTTC. Its translation is CASSRTGGDYGYTF.

V usage is TRBV7-2 and J usage is TRBJ2-5, with TRBD2 identical over 8 bases. This CDR3 has 16 residues. J gave up 4 bases and V 2 bases, and 9 bases lay outside the gene matches. Germline lookup yields CDR1 SGHTA and CDR2 FQGNSA. The CDR3 coding sequence is TGTGCCAGCAGCTTAAGGGGGGGCACTAGCGGAGAGACCCAGTACTTC. Translated, it gives CASSLRGGTSGETQYF.

V is TRBV18 and J is TRBJ1-1; weak D call: TRBD1 (5 bases). Trimming stripped 6 bases from V and 4 bases from J, with 15 bases between. The CDR3 runs to 14 residues. Per the germline V gene, CDR1 is KGHSH and CDR2 is LQKENI. The CDR3 DNA follows: TGTGCCAGCTCCCCTCGGGGGGTAGGCACTGAAGCTTTCTTT. Its translation is CASSPRGVGTEAFF.

The chain combines TRBV24-1 with TRBJ2-5; no clear D. V lost 4 bases and J lost 5, with 10 bases in between. The germline CDR1 and CDR2 sequences are KGHDR and SFDVKD. This CDR3 contains 13 residues. The CDR3 nucleotides are TGTGCCACCAGTGACCCCCCCGTGGAGACCCAGTACTTC. Translation gives CATSDPPVETQYF.

In this sample, this clone turned up once. The chain has TRBV6-5 and TRBJ1-1; TRBD1 might be the D (5 bases). There are 15 residues in the CDR3. The germline gives CDR1 MNHEY, CDR2 SVGAGI. With 4 bases removed from V and 7 bases from J, the gap between germline ends came to 19 bases. The CDR3 nucleotides are TGTGCCAGCAGTTCTCCGGGACTCGGTTCTGATGAAGCTTTCTTT. The encoded protein is CASSSPGLGSDEAFF.

The V call is TRBV7-2, the J call TRBJ2-3; TRBD1 matches at 8 bases. This CDR3 is built from 15 residues. Germline CDR1 and CDR2: SGHTA and FQGNSA. The trim removed 3 bases at V and 3 bases at J, leaving 5 bases unmatched. The CDR3 nucleotides read TGTGCCAGCAGCTTCCAGGGGGCCTATACAGATACGCAGTATTTT. Translation: CASSFQGAYTDTQYF.

This clone came up a few times. The chain uses TRBV6-2 or TRBV6-3 and TRBJ1-3, with 7 nucleotides matching TRBD1. Germline trimming cut 2 bases from V and 4 bases from J; bases unmatched to any gene: 5. The germline CDR1 and CDR2 sequences are MNHEY and SVGEGT. The CDR3 has 15 amino acids. The CDR3 coding sequence is TGTGCCAGCAGTTACAGACAGGGAGCCGGAAACACCATATATTTT. Protein: CASSYRQGAGNTIYF.

In this sample, this clone turned up a few times. The V and J genes are TRBV7-8 and TRBJ1-3, with D possibly matching TRBD1 (6 bases). CDR3 length: 15 residues. V lost 1 base to trimming and J lost 5 bases, with 12 bases between them. The germline CDR1 and CDR2 sequences are SGHVS and FQNEAQ. Here the CDR3 DNA reads TGTGCCAGCAGCTTAGAAACAGGGCTCCGAAACACCATATATTTT. Its translation is CASSLETGLRNTIYF.

This chain uses TRBV7-2 with TRBJ1-5, with 8 bases identical to TRBD1. This CDR3 spans 14 amino acids. Trimming at V came to 5 bases and at J to 2 bases, leaving 2 bases not matched to a gene. Germline values: CDR1 SGHTA, CDR2 FQGNSA. The chain's CDR3 is CASSPGGGNQPQHF. CDR3 nucleotides: TGTGCCAGCAGCCCAGGGGGCGGCAATCAGCCCCAGCATTTT.

The rearrangement links TRBV11-1 to TRBJ2-7; D is unresolved. The CDR3 extends over 13 amino acids. CDR1 is SGHAT, CDR2 FQDESV, per germline (reference sequence). V was shortened by 2 bases and J by 2 bases, with 7 bases between the two germline ends. CDR3 region: CASSLWQAYEQYF. In DNA, the CDR3 is TGTGCCAGCAGCTTATGGCAAGCCTACGAGCAGTACTTC.

The chain has TRBV5-1 and TRBJ2-4, with D possibly TRBD1 on 7 matching bases. CDR3 length equals 16 residues. Trimming took off 2 bases at V and 1 base at J, with 13 bases between the two ends. The germline gives CDR1 SGHRS, CDR2 YFSETQ. CDR3 sequence: CASSLQGTAAKNIQYF. The CDR3 nucleotides are TGCGCCAGCAGCTTACAGGGGACTGCGGCCAAAAACATTCAGTACTTC.

V usage is TRBV2 and J usage is TRBJ1-3; D gene uncertain. Germline CDR1 reads SNHLY; CDR2 reads FYNNEI. The CDR3 has 15 amino acids. Trimming stripped 1 base from V and 1 base from J, with 8 bases between. CDR3: CASSEGERSGNTIYF. The CDR3 region has the DNA TGTGCCAGCAGTGAAGGGGAGCGGTCTGGAAACACCATATATTTT.

This chain links TRBV7-9 with TRBJ2-2; 7 nucleotides align to TRBD1. The CDR3 loop spans 15 amino acids. J lost 2 bases, V lost 8 bases, and 8 bases had no gene match. Germline V gene sequence: CDR1 SEHNR, CDR2 FQNEAQ (reference sequence). The CDR3 loop is CASVPAGGNTGELFF. The CDR3 region has the DNA TGTGCCAGCGTCCCGGCAGGGGGAAACACCGGGGAGCTGTTTTTT.

The V gene is TRBV24-1, the J gene TRBJ2-5; 8 bases fit TRBD1. This CDR3 contains 15 residues. J was trimmed by 4 bases and V by 2 bases; bases with no gene match: 5. The germline V gene has CDR1 KGHDR and CDR2 SFDVKD. CDR3 amino acids: CATSDYGTGGETQYF. The CDR3 nucleotides read TGTGCCACCAGTGATTACGGCACAGGGGGAGAGACCCAGTACTTC.

This clone has just one count. This chain joins TRBV19 and TRBJ2-3; tentatively, D is TRBD2 (6 bases). Trimming shortened V by 6 bases and J by 6 bases, and 16 bases separated the two germline ends. Germline assignment: CDR1 LNHDA and CDR2 SQIVND (reference sequence). This CDR3 has 14 residues. The CDR3, as DNA: TGTGCCAGTAGGTCAGAGCTAGCGATGGATACGCAGTATTTT. Amino acid sequence: CASRSELAMDTQYF.

The V and J genes are TRBV6-1 and TRBJ2-7; D ambiguous. The V gene's germline CDR1 is MNHNS and CDR2 SASEGT. The V end lost 2 bases, the J end lost 6 bases, and 14 bases lay between the germline ends. This CDR3 region has 14 residues. The CDR3 DNA reads as TGTGCCAGCAGTGAAATCCCAGTGGGCTTCGAGCAGTACTTC. Protein product: CASSEIPVGFEQYF.

V gene TRBV6-5 combines with J gene TRBJ1-4; no clear D gene. V lost 0 bases, J lost 8 bases, and 13 bases lay in between. Germline CDR1 and CDR2: MNHEY and SVGAGI. The CDR3 has 15 amino acids. The CDR3 region is CASSYSTGGREKLFF. As DNA, the CDR3 is TGTGCCAGCAGTTACTCGACGGGCGGGCGAGAAAAACTGTTTTTT.

V gene TRBV11-3 combines with J gene TRBJ1-1; 7 bases align to TRBD1. The germline gives CDR1 SGHNT, CDR2 YENEEA. The CDR3 loop spans 14 amino acids. Trimming removed 7 bases from V and 1 base from J; junction bases left unmatched: 6. This CDR3 reads CASNPDRRNTEAFF. In DNA, the CDR3 is TGTGCCAGCAACCCGGACAGGAGGAACACTGAAGCTTTCTTT.

V and J are TRBV30 and TRBJ2-7, with 7 nucleotides matching TRBD2. The CDR3 is 13 residues long. Germline values: CDR1 GTSNPN, CDR2 SVGIG (reference sequence). The V gene end was trimmed by 2 bases and the J gene end by 10 bases; junction bases not matched to a gene: 11. The CDR3, as DNA: TGTGCCTGGAGTCTTTTGACGGGGGGACTCCAGTACTTC. Residues: CAWSLLTGGLQYF.

The rearrangement joins TRBV5-1 to TRBJ2-2; 11 nucleotides line up with TRBD1. The length of the CDR3 is 15 residues. Trimming took 4 bases from V and 4 from J; bases not matched to a gene: 3. Germline loops: CDR1 SGHRS, CDR2 YFSETQ. The CDR3 region is CASSAGQGGTGELFF. In nucleotides, the CDR3 is TGCGCCAGCAGCGCGGGACAGGGGGGCACCGGGGAGCTGTTTTTT.